In its sample, the clone carrying this T cell receptor (beta chain) was seen a few times. Antigen unknown. Researchers isolated at least 6.5 million PBMCs per sample. Total RNA extraction produced at least 5.5 micrograms (per sample) for the study. The CDR3 is made up of 14 amino acids. Germline CDR1 is LGHNA and CDR2 is YNFKEQ. Losses at the gene ends were 3 bases for V and 6 bases for J; bases not matched to a gene: 7. This entry comes from a study of blood T cells in healthy people across ages. The study's findings and limits: Leaving the PBMCs unsorted stopped any conclusive comparison of naive versus antigen-experienced cells.

Then a second PCR, running roughly 7 to 11 cycles, was carried out with a sample-barcoded 5' primer and a J-beta primer mix. The study obtained at least 2.5 million CDR3-containing paired-end reads from every sample. TCRdb reprocessed the 5' RACE reads with MiXCR, giving one entry per CDR3 protein. The table lists about 900,000 distinct CDR3 sequences, approximately 59% of them singletons. The rearrangement joins TRBV4-2 to TRBJ1-2, with 7 bases aligning to TRBD1. Sequenced: blood. This clonotype originated in a man aged 30 to 45 in good health. In DNA form, the CDR3 reads TGTGCCAGCAGCCACCGGGACAGCTCCCATGGCTACACCTTC. Protein sequence: CASSHRDSSHGYTF.